These 6 T cell receptor beta chains came from one sample sequenced in a study of T-cell reconstitution after alpha-beta-depleted transplantation in children. Preparation of the TCRbeta library used unique molecular identifiers. TCRdb re-called the PCR reads through MiXCR, storing one row per CDR3 protein. The table has a few hundred thousand distinct CDR3 sequences, 20% to 30% seen once; the top ten hold about a third. The source material was PBMCs, sampled before TCRalphabeta/CD19-depleted stem cell transplant. The receptor source for this set is a boy in the first two years of life with Wiskott-Aldrich syndrome, due to receive a stem cell transplant.

The chain is built from TRBV6-2 or TRBV6-3 and TRBJ2-1; TRBD2 agrees at 12 bases. Germline V gene data show CDR1 as MNHEY and CDR2 as SVGEGT. This CDR3 is 20 amino acids long. J lost 8 bases, V lost 0 bases, and 17 bases had no gene match. This CDR3 reads CASSYSMTSRLAGESDEQFF. As DNA, the CDR3 is TGTGCCAGCAGTTACTCAATGACTAGTAGACTAGCGGGAGAGTCTGATGAGCAGTTCTTC.

This clonotype was detected only a few times. The CDR3 sequence: CASSPRTARGNIQYF. CDR3 DNA: TGTGCCAGCAGCCCGAGGACAGCGAGGGGAAACATTCAGTACTTC. The V call is TRBV12-3 or TRBV12-4, the J call TRBJ2-4, with D possibly matching TRBD1 (6 bases). The CDR3 loop spans 15 amino acids. The V and J ends lost 6 bases and 6 bases respectively, with 18 bases between them.

The chain has TRBV10-3 and TRBJ2-3, with TRBD2 matching 10 bases. Germline CDR1 ENHRY, CDR2 SYGVKD. The junction had 11 bases not matched to a gene; V was cut back by 6 bases and J by 5 bases. This CDR3 contains 16 residues. This chain's CDR3 is CAISRSKGLAEDTQYF. As DNA, the CDR3 is TGTGCCATCAGCCGAAGCAAAGGACTAGCGGAAGATACGCAGTATTTT.

This clonotype was found a few times. Here the CDR3 DNA reads TGTGCCACCAGTCTCACAGCCCCGGGCACCGGGGAGCTGTTTTTT. This gives the protein CATSLTAPGTGELFF. The gene calls are TRBV24-1 and TRBJ2-2; no clear D. Germline-derived CDR1 and CDR2 are KGHDR and SFDVKD. The CDR3 spans 15 residues. The V end lost 6 bases, the J end lost 4 bases, and 14 bases lay between the germline ends.

The CDR3 DNA is TGTGCCAACCAGCGGGATTTGGAGACCGGGGAGCTGTTTTTT. Translated, it gives CANQRDLETGELFF. The chain combines TRBV10-3 with TRBJ2-2; 7 nucleotides align to TRBD2. Trimming took 10 bases from V and 5 from J; bases not matched to a gene: 10. The germline V gene has CDR1 ENHRY and CDR2 SYGVKD. The CDR3 totals 14 residues.

The chain links TRBV20-1 to TRBJ2-7; D assignment may be TRBD1 or TRBD2 (5 bases each). The length of the CDR3 is 15 residues. V was trimmed by 2 bases and J by 0 bases, leaving 14 bases between them. Looked up from germline, CDR1 is DFQATT and CDR2 is SNEGSKA (reference sequence). As DNA, the CDR3 is TGCAGTGCTAGACAAGCGGCAGGGAGCTCCTACGAGCAGTACTTC. Protein: CSARQAAGSSYEQYF.